This record looks at one T cell receptor beta chain sequence and its context. Its specificity is unknown. V lost 2 bases to trimming and J lost 10 bases; unmatched junction nucleotides: 14. From germline, CDR1 is LGHDT and CDR2 YNNKEL (reference sequence). The CDR3 is made up of 16 amino acids. This sample stems from a study of vaccination effects on CD4 cells after COVID-19. Study-wide background: Cultures of 2 million or so PBMC per well contained approximately 9.6 IU/ml IL-2 plus 10 ug/ml peptides.

Produced via immunoSEQ multiplex PCR; TCRdb's table is partial and in-frame only. Of 35,000 to 45,000 clones in the sample, 76% were seen once. Study-wide findings and caveats: Convalescent patients were scarce in the study, and it lacked early post-infection timepoints.

Following culture for around 10 days, CD4+ T cells were isolated. PCR showed that the person got SARS-CoV-2 infection at some point between March and December 2020. The participants, recipients of two vaccine doses, got either BNT162b2 or mRNA-1273. Cultures received IL-2 medium that replaced half the medium on days 3 and 7. The sequence derives from a human donor who had a prior SARS-CoV-2 infection. The V gene is TRBV3-1 (or the pseudogene TRBV3-2), the J gene TRBJ2-1; 7 bases agree with TRBD2. The specimen comprised CD4+ T cells from PBMCs cultured without peptide, sampled after COVID-19 vaccination. The CDR3 sequence: CASSQLLGRPWGEQFF. The CDR3, as DNA: TGTGCCAGCAGCCAACTCCTCGGGAGGCCCTGGGGGGAGCAGTTCTTC.